A selection of T cell receptor beta chains follows, all from one sample in a study of Tregs in tolerant kidney transplant recipients. Generated by immunoSEQ multiplex PCR, the TCRdb table keeps only in-frame clones and is missing some. The profile shows 50,000 to 75,000 clones, roughly 98% of them singletons. The sample consisted of Tregs from blood, taken before the transplant. Receptors were obtained from a human donor who received a combined kidney and bone marrow transplant. CDR3s include the opening cysteine and the closing phenylalanine or tryptophan. The D gene is left open where the match is weak. Part of the rows lack a size; the others show once, few, many or a class for expanded clones.

clone_size	v_call	d_call	j_call	cdr3_nt	cdr3_aa
NA	TRBV9	TRBD2	TRBJ2-1	TGTGCCAGCAGCGGCACTAGCGGGAGTCGATACAATGAGCAGTTCTTC	CASSGTSGSRYNEQFF
NA	TRBV7-2	NA	TRBJ2-1	TGTGCCAGCAGCTTAACAGGTCCAAGCTCCTACAATGAGCAGTTCTTC	CASSLTGPSSYNEQFF
NA	TRBV4-2	TRBD1	TRBJ2-5	TGTGCCAGCAGCCGCCGGACAGGTGGGGATAAGACCCAGTACTTC	CASSRRTGGDKTQYF
NA	TRBV6-5	TRBD1	TRBJ2-5	TGTGCCAGCAGTTTTGGGACAGAAGAGACCCAGTACTTC	CASSFGTEETQYF
NA	TRBV4-2	TRBD1	TRBJ1-5	TGTGCCAGCAGCCGCGACAGGGGCCAGCCCCAGCATTTT	CASSRDRGQPQHF
NA	TRBV5-4	NA	TRBJ2-7	TGTGCCAGCAGCTCCCTTGGCCACGAGCAGTACTTC	CASSSLGHEQYF
NA	TRBV4-3	NA	TRBJ2-5	TGCGCCAGCAGCCAAGTAGTAATGTTCGCGGGGCTACAAGAGACCCAGTACTTC	CASSQVVMFAGLQETQYF
NA	TRBV7-8	TRBD1	TRBJ2-5	TGTGCCAGCAGCTCTAACAGGGGTAGGGAGACCCAGTACTTC	CASSSNRGRETQYF
NA	TRBV7-2	TRBD2	TRBJ2-1	TGTGCCAGCCGGCCGGGACTAGTCACCAATGAGCAGTTCTTC	CASRPGLVTNEQFF
once	TRBV18	TRBD2	TRBJ2-1	TGTGCCAGCTCACCACCGCGTCTCTCTAGCGGTCATTCCTACAATGAGCAGTTCTTC	CASSPPRLSSGHSYNEQFF
NA	TRBV5-1	TRBD1	TRBJ1-2	TGCGCCAGCAGCTCCCGAAGACAGGGTGCCCACTATGGCTACACCTTC	CASSSRRQGAHYGYTF
few	TRBV2	TRBD1	TRBJ2-7	TGTGCCAGCAGTGATAGGGACAGGGGCGAGCAGTACTTC	CASSDRDRGEQYF
NA	TRBV21-1	NA	TRBJ1-2	TGTGCCAGCAGCAAAGAGGGTTACAGGGGCGACTATGGCTACACCTTC	CASSKEGYRGDYGYTF
NA	TRBV5-4	NA	TRBJ2-3	TGTGCCAGCAGCTTCGGGGGGCCAGATACGCAGTATTTT	CASSFGGPDTQYF
NA	TRBV5-5	NA	TRBJ1-2	TGTGCCAGCAGCTTGCCAGGTCGCGTATCTGGCTACACCTTC	CASSLPGRVSGYTF
NA	TRBV7-2	NA	TRBJ1-6	TGTGCCAGCAGCTTAATGCAGGGGTTTAATTCACCCCTCCACTTT	CASSLMQGFNSPLHF
NA	TRBV7-2	TRBD2	TRBJ2-1	TGTGCCAGCAGCCCCTTAGCGGGAGCGATCTCCTACAATGAGCAGTTCTTC	CASSPLAGAISYNEQFF
NA	TRBV4-3	NA	TRBJ1-3	TGCGCCAGCAGCCAGGGAGTTGGAAACACCATATATTTT	CASSQGVGNTIYF
NA	TRBV9	TRBD2	TRBJ2-3	TGTGCCAGCAGCAATGGAAAAGCGGGGGGGTACCCAGATACGCAGTATTTT	CASSNGKAGGYPDTQYF
NA	TRBV15	NA	TRBJ1-2	TGTGCCACCAGCATCTTGCACGGGGGGGATGAGGATGGCTACACCTTC	CATSILHGGDEDGYTF
NA	TRBV5-1	NA	TRBJ2-7	TGCGCCAGCAGCGACTACCAAGCGGAGCAGTACTTC	CASSDYQAEQYF
NA	TRBV29-1	NA	TRBJ1-1	TGCAGCGTCGCAAGGGACACCAACACTGAAGCTTTCTTT	CSVARDTNTEAFF
NA	TRBV6-5	TRBD2	TRBJ2-3	TGTGCCAGCAGTTACGCCGGGACTAGCGAAAATACGCAGTATTTT	CASSYAGTSENTQYF
NA	TRBV11-3	TRBD2	TRBJ2-3	TGTGCCAGCAGCCTTGGGACTAGCGGGGGGCCCTACACAGATACGCAGTATTTT	CASSLGTSGGPYTDTQYF
NA	TRBV4-1	TRBD2	TRBJ2-1	TGCGCCAGCAGCAGGACACTAGCGGGAGTTAATGAGCAGTTCTTC	CASSRTLAGVNEQFF
NA	TRBV7-2	TRBD1	TRBJ1-1	TGTGCCAGCAGCCGAGGGGGCGCAGGTACTGAAGCTTTCTTT	CASSRGGAGTEAFF
NA	TRBV9	TRBD2	TRBJ2-1	TGTGCCAGCAGCGTGGGGCTAGCGGGAGCATACGAGCAGTTCTTC	CASSVGLAGAYEQFF
NA	TRBV6-1	TRBD1	TRBJ1-5	TGTGCCAGCAGTCTTACAGGGGGTGGGGGTCAGCCCCAGCATTTT	CASSLTGGGGQPQHF
NA	TRBV15	NA	TRBJ2-1	TGTGCCACCAGCAGCGGGGATCTCTACAATGAGCAGTTCTTC	CATSSGDLYNEQFF
NA	TRBV30	NA	TRBJ1-4	TGTGCCTGGAGCCAATCGCGGGAAAAACTGTTTTTT	CAWSQSREKLFF
NA	TRBV28	TRBD1	TRBJ1-2	TGTGCCAGCAGTTCCCTTGGACAGGGGAAGGGTGGCTACACCTTC	CASSSLGQGKGGYTF
NA	TRBV30	NA	TRBJ2-3	TGTGCCTGGAGCGGGGTCAGCACAGATACGCAGTATTTT	CAWSGVSTDTQYF
NA	TRBV5-1	NA	TRBJ2-5	TGCGCCAGCAGCCGAGGGGGGACCCAGTACTTC	CASSRGGTQYF
NA	TRBV5-1	NA	TRBJ1-2	TGCGCCAGCAGCTTGGTTCCCAGGGACTATGGCTACACCTTC	CASSLVPRDYGYTF
once	TRBV18	NA	TRBJ1-1	TGTGCCAGCTCACCCGCGACAGGGAACACTGAAGCTTTCTTT	CASSPATGNTEAFF
NA	TRBV27	TRBD1	TRBJ2-5	TGTGCCAGCAGTCCGGGACAGGGGGCGAGTCTGGGCCAAGAGACCCAGTACTTC	CASSPGQGASLGQETQYF
NA	TRBV6-5	NA	TRBJ1-4	TGTGCCAGCAGTTTTGACAGCCTAACTAATGAAAAACTGTTTTTT	CASSFDSLTNEKLFF
NA	TRBV18	NA	TRBJ2-7	TGTGCCAGCTCCGAAGGAGTCTACGAGCAGTACTTC	CASSEGVYEQYF
NA	TRBV14	TRBD2	TRBJ2-3	TGTGCCAGCAGCCTCAGCGGGGGGGTGGATACGCAGTATTTT	CASSLSGGVDTQYF
NA	TRBV6-1	NA	TRBJ2-2	TGTGCCAGCAGTGTTGGACAGAACACCGGGGAGCTGTTTTTT	CASSVGQNTGELFF
NA	TRBV7-2	NA	TRBJ2-1	TGTGCCAGCAGCTCGGTAAGCTCAGCAGTAGGAGCGAATGAGCAGTTCTTC	CASSSVSSAVGANEQFF
NA	TRBV4-2	TRBD2	TRBJ2-3	TGTGCCAGCAGCCAGGAAATCGGACTAGCGGGAATAGATACGCAGTATTTT	CASSQEIGLAGIDTQYF